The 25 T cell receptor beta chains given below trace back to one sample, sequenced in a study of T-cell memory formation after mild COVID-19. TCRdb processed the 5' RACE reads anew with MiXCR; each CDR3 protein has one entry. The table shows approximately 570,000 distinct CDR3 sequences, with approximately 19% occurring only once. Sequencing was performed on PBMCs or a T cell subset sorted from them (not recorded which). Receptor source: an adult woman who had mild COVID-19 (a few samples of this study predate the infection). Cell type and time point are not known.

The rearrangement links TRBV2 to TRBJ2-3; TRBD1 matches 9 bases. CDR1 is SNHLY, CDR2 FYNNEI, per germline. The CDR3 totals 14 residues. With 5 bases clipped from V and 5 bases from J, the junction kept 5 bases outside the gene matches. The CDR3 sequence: CASSNNRGRDTQYF. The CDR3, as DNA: TGTGCCAGCAGTAACAACAGGGGGCGAGATACGCAGTATTTT.

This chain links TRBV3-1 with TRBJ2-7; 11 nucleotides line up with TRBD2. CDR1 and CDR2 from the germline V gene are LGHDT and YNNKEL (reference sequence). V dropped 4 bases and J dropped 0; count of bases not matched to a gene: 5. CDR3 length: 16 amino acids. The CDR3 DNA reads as TGTGCCAGCAGCCCCCTCGGACTAGCGGGCTCCTACGAGCAGTACTTC. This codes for CASSPLGLAGSYEQYF.

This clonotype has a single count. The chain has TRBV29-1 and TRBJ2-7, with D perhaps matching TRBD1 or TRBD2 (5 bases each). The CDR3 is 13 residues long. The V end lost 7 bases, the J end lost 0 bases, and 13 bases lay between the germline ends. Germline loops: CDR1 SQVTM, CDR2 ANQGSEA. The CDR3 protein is CSAGTYSSYEQYF. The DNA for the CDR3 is TGCAGCGCCGGGACCTACAGCTCCTACGAGCAGTACTTC.

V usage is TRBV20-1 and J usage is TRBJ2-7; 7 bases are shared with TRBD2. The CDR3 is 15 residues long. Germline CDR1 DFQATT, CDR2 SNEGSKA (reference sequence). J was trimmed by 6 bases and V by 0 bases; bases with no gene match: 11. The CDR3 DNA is TGCAGTGCTAGAGACCCCCGGGAGGCTCGGGCCGAGCAGTACTTC. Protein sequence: CSARDPREARAEQYF.

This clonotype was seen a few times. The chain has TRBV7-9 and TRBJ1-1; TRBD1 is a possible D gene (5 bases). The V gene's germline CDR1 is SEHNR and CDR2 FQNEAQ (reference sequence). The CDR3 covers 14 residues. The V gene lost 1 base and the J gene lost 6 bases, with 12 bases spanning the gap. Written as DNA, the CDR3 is TGTGCCAGCAGCTTAGTTGAAGGGGCCTCTGAAGCTTTCTTT. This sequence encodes CASSLVEGASEAFF.

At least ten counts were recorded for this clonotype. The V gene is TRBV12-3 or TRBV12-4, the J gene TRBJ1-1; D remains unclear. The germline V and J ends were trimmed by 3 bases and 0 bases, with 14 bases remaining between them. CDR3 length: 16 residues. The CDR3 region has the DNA TGTGCCAGCAGTTTCGGGTGGTTAACCATGAACACTGAAGCTTTCTTT. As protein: CASSFGWLTMNTEAFF.

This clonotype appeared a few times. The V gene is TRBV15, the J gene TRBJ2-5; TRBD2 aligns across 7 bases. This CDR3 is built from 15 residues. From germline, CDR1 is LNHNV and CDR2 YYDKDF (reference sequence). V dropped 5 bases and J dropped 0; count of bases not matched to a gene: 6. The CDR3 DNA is TGTGCCACCAGCCGGGGGGAGCGGGACCAAGAGACCCAGTACTTC. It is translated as CATSRGERDQETQYF.

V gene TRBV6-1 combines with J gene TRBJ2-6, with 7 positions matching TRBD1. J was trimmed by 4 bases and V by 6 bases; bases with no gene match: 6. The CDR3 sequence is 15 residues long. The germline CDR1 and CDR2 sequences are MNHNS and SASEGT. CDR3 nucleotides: TGTGCCAGCAGGACAGGGAGCCTGGGGGCCAACGTCCTGACTTTC. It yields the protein CASRTGSLGANVLTF.

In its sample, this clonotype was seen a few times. The CDR3 sequence: CASSPDRLAGTSSYEQYF. The CDR3 DNA sequence: TGTGCCAGCAGCCCGGACCGACTAGCGGGGACAAGCTCCTACGAGCAGTACTTC. This sequence joins TRBV7-9 and TRBJ2-7; 11 positions match TRBD2. The CDR3 consists of 18 residues. With 5 bases clipped from V and 0 bases from J, the junction kept 12 bases outside the gene matches. Germline values: CDR1 SEHNR, CDR2 FQNEAQ (reference sequence).

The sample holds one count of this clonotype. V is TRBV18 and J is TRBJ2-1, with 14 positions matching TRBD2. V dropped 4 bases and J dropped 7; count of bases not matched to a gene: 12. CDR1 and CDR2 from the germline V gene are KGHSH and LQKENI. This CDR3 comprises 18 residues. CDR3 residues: CASSLIPMTSGRGNEQFF. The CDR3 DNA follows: TGTGCCAGCTCACTTATACCTATGACTAGCGGGAGGGGAAATGAGCAGTTCTTC.

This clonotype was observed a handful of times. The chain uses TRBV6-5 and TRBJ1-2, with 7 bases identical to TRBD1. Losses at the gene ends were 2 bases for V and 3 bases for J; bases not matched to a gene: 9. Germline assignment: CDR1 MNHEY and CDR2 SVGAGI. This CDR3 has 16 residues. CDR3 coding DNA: TGTGCCAGCAGTTACCGACCAAACAGGGGCGACTATGGCTACACCTTC. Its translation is CASSYRPNRGDYGYTF.

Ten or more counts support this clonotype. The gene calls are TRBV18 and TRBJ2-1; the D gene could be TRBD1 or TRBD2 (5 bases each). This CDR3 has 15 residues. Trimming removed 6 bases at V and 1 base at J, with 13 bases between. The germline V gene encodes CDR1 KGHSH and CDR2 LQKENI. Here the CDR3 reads CASSHLGGSYNEQFF. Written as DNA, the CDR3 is TGTGCCAGCTCGCACCTTGGGGGATCCTACAATGAGCAGTTCTTC.

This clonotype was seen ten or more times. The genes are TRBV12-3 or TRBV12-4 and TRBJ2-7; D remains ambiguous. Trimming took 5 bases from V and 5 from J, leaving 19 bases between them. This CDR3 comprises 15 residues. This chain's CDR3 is CASSAPWQAGDEQYF. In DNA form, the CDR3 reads TGTGCCAGCAGTGCCCCTTGGCAGGCTGGCGACGAGCAGTACTTC.

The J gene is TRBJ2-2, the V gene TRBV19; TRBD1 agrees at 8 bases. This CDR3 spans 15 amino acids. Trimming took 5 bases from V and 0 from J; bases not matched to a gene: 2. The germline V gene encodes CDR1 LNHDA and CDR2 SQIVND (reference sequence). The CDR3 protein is CASSSGQANTGELFF. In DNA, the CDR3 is TGTGCCAGTAGTTCGGGACAGGCGAACACCGGGGAGCTGTTTTTT.

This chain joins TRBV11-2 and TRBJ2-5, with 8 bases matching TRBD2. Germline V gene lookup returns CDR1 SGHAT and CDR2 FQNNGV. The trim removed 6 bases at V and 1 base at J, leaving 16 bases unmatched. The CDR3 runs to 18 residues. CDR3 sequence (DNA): TGTGCCAGCAGAAGTCAAGGGGGAGAGCGGGGGACCCAAGAGACCCAGTACTTC. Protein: CASRSQGGERGTQETQYF.

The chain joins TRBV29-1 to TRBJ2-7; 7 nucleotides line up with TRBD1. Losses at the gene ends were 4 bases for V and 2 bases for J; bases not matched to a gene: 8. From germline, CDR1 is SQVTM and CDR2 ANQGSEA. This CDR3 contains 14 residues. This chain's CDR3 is CSVAPSGQPYEQYF. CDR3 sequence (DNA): TGCAGCGTTGCGCCCTCGGGACAGCCCTACGAGCAGTACTTC.

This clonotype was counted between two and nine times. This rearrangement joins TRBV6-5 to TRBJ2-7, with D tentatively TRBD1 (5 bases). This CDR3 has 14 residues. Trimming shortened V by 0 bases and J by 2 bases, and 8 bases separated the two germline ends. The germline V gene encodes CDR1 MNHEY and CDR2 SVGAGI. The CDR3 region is CASSYSDKTYEQYF. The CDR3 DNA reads TGTGCCAGCAGTTACTCGGACAAAACCTACGAGCAGTACTTC.

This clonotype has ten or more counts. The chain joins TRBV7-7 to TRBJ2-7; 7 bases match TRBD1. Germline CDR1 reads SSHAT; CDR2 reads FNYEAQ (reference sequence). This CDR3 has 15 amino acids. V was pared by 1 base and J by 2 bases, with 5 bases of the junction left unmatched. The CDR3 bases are TGTGCCAGCAGCTTAGGACAGGGCGATACCTACGAGCAGTACTTC. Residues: CASSLGQGDTYEQYF.

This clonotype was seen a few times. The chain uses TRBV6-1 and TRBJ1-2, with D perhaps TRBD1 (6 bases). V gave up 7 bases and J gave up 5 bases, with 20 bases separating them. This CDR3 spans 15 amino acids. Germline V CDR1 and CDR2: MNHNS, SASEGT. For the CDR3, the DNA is TGTGCCAGCACCCTGAACGGACAGCGATCTTATGGCTACACCTTC. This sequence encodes CASTLNGQRSYGYTF.

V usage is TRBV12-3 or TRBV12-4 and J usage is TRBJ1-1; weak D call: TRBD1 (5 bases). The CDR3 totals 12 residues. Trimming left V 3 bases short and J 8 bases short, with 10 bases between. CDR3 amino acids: CASSLGPQEAFF. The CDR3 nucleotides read TGTGCCAGCAGTTTGGGACCGCAGGAAGCTTTCTTT.

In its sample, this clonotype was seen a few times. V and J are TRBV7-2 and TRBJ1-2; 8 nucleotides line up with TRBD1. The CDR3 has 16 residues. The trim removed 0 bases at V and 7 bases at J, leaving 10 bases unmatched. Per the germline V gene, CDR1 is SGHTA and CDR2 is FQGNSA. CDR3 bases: TGTGCCAGCAGCTTAGCGGCCGGACAGGGAGGATCTGGCTACACCTTC. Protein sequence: CASSLAAGQGGSGYTF.

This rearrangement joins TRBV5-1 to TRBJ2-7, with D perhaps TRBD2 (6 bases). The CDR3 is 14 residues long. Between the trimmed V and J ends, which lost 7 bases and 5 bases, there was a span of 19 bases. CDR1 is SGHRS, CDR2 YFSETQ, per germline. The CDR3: CASRRDSPRNEQYF. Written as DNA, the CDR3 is TGCGCCAGCCGGCGGGACTCCCCGAGGAACGAGCAGTACTTC.

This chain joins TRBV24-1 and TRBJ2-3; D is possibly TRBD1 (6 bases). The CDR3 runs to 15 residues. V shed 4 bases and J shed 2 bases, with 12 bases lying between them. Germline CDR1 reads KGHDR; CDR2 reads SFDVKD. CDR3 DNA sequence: TGTGCCACCAGTGACCCCCGGACAGTCACAGATACGCAGTATTTT. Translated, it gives CATSDPRTVTDTQYF.

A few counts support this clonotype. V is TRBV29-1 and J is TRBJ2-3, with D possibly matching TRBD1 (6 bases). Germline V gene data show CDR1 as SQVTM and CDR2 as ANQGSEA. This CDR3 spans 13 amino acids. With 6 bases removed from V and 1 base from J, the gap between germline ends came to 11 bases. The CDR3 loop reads CSVVAGGTDTQYF. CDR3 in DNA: TGCAGCGTGGTAGCAGGGGGCACAGATACGCAGTATTTT.

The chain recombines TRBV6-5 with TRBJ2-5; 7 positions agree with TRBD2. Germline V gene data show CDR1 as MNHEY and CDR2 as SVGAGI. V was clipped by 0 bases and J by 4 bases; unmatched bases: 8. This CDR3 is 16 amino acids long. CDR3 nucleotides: TGTGCCAGCAGTTACTCCCCAGCGGGATCGTCAGAGACCCAGTACTTC. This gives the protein CASSYSPAGSSETQYF.